Below are 14 T cell receptor beta chains sequenced from a single sample in a study of monozygotic twins with inflammatory bowel disease. TCRdb reanalyzed the 5' RACE reads, giving one entry per CDR3 protein sequence and no DNA. The sample has around 380,000 distinct CDR3 sequences. Sample: blood. The source of these receptors is a human donor with ulcerative colitis or Crohn's disease, or a healthy co-twin of an affected twin (not recorded which).

The V call is TRBV15, the J call TRBJ2-2; TCRdb picks TRBD2, but there is no DNA to check that call. The length of the CDR3 is 17 residues. The germline V gene has CDR1 LNHNV and CDR2 YYDKDF (reference sequence). CDR3 region: CATSQLLGAGADGELFF.

The rearrangement joins TRBV6-1 to TRBJ1-1. The CDR3 has 11 residues. The germline V gene has CDR1 MNHNS and CDR2 SASEGT. The CDR3 is CASLMNTEAFF.

The rearrangement joins TRBV12-3 or TRBV12-4 to TRBJ1-5. This CDR3 is built from 13 residues. The CDR3: CASSLGLLCPQHF.

This sequence joins TRBV25-1 and TRBJ2-2; TCRdb selects TRBD1, and the lack of DNA leaves this call unchecked. Per germline, CDR1 MGHDK and CDR2 SYGVNS. The CDR3 length is 17 residues. This chain's CDR3 is CASSGAGTGSLSGELFF.

This rearrangement joins TRBV6-2 or TRBV6-3 to TRBJ1-6; the TRBD1 assignment by TCRdb is unverifiable without DNA. Germline V lookup: CDR1 MNHEY, CDR2 SVGEGT. This CDR3 is 11 amino acids long. The CDR3 loop reads CASRGGSPLHF.

The chain combines TRBV20-1 with TRBJ1-2. The CDR3 has 14 residues. CDR1 DFQATT and CDR2 SNEGSKA come from the germline V gene (reference sequence). The CDR3 reads CSARDRTADYGYTF.

The chain recombines TRBV29-1 with TRBJ1-2; the D gene TCRdb calls, TRBD1, cannot be checked with no DNA. This CDR3 spans 13 amino acids. The germline V gene encodes CDR1 SQVTM and CDR2 ANQGSEA. The CDR3 loop is CSAVGDPDYGYTF. The full variable domain, rest sourced from reference TRBV29-1 and TRBJ1-2, is SAVISQKPSRDICQRGTSLTIQCQVDSQVTMMFWYRQQPGQSLTLIATANQGSEATYESGFVIDKFPISRPNLTFSTLTVSNMSPEDSSIYLCSAVGDPDYGYTFGSGTRLTVV.

The V and J genes are TRBV20-1 and TRBJ2-5; the D gene TCRdb calls, TRBD2, cannot be checked with no DNA. Germline lookup yields CDR1 DFQATT and CDR2 SNEGSKA (reference sequence). There are 15 residues in the CDR3. The CDR3 loop reads CSAELAGGPGETQYF.

The chain combines TRBV20-1 with TRBJ2-1; with no DNA, the TCRdb D assignment of TRBD2 cannot be verified. The germline V gene encodes CDR1 DFQATT and CDR2 SNEGSKA (reference sequence). This CDR3 is built from 16 residues. The CDR3 loop is CSARGSGRAGYNEQFF.

The gene calls are TRBV7-2 and TRBJ1-1. The CDR3 has 14 residues. CDR1 and CDR2 (germline): SGHTA, FQGNSA. CDR3 sequence: CASSLEVGYPEAFF.

CDR3 residues: CASSQDGRGTGNSPLHF. The chain combines TRBV4-2 with TRBJ1-6; no DNA is available, so the TRBD1 call from TCRdb remains unchecked. Germline values: CDR1 LGHNA, CDR2 YNFKEQ. This CDR3 contains 17 residues.

The rearrangement joins TRBV2 to TRBJ2-2; TCRdb's assignment of TRBD1 cannot be checked, as there is no DNA. The CDR3 is made up of 15 amino acids. Germline CDR1 SNHLY, CDR2 FYNNEI. This chain's CDR3 is CASSEQGLGTGELFF. The full variable domain, in which reference TRBV2 and TRBJ2-2 provide the parts outside the CDR3, is EPEVTQTPSHQVTQMGQEVILRCVPISNHLYFYWYRQILGQKVEFLVSFYNNEISEKSEIFDDQFSVERPDGSNFTLKIRSTKLEDSAMYFCASSEQGLGTGELFFGEGSRLTVL.

V gene TRBV7-9 combines with J gene TRBJ2-7; as DNA is missing, the TRBD1 call by TCRdb cannot be tested. CDR3 length equals 14 residues. In germline, CDR1 is SEHNR, CDR2 FQNEAQ (reference sequence). This CDR3 is CASSSRDRVYEQYF.

This chain connects TRBV5-4 to TRBJ2-3; lacking DNA, the TRBD2 call made by TCRdb goes unchecked. There are 16 residues in the CDR3. Germline V CDR1 and CDR2: SGHNT, YYREEE (reference sequence). Here the CDR3 reads CASSLMTSGSTDTQYF.